The next 6 T cell receptor beta chains were all read from a single sample in a study of molecular identifiers for immune sequencing clone quantification. TCRdb processed the PCR reads anew with MiXCR; each CDR3 protein has one entry. There are a few hundred thousand distinct CDR3 sequences in the sample; about a fifth occur only once, and approximately 0.84% lies in the top ten. Sequencing was carried out using naive CD8+ T cells from blood, with Jurkat cell RNA spiked in. Indicated subset: FACS-sorted CD8+CD4-CCR7+CD45RA+ naive T cells. The receptors stem from a human donor in good health. Some libraries in this study had Jurkat cell RNA spiked in.

With respect to this clonotype: This CDR3 fails to terminate in the conserved phenylalanine or tryptophan, so it likely reflects a read error. J is TRBJ2-7 and V is TRBV4-3, with TRBD2 matching 10 bases. There are 15 residues in the CDR3. V dropped 4 bases and J dropped 5; count of bases not matched to a gene: 8. From germline, CDR1 is LGHNA and CDR2 YSLEER. The CDR3 loop is CASSRGAGTSDEQYS. CDR3 nucleotide sequence: TGCGCCAGCAGCCGTGGAGCCGGGACTAGCGACGAGCAGTACTCC.

This clonotype appeared many times. This chain uses TRBV25-1 with TRBJ2-1; D is possibly TRBD2 (6 bases). The germline V and J ends were trimmed by 8 bases and 3 bases, with 11 bases remaining between them. The CDR3 is 13 amino acids. Germline CDR1 is MGHDK and CDR2 is SYGVNS. For the CDR3, the DNA is TGTGCCAGCCAACTAGCCCTCTACAATGAGCAGTTCTTC. It yields the protein CASQLALYNEQFF. Combining the CDR3 with reference TRBV25-1 and TRBJ2-1 gives the whole variable domain EADIYQTPRYLVIGTGKKITLECSQTMGHDKMYWYQQDPGMELHLIHYSYGVNSTEKGDLSSESTVSRIRTEHFPLTLESARPSHTSQYLCASQLALYNEQFFGPGTRLTVL.

This clonotype occurred many times. The chain links TRBV12-3 or TRBV12-4 to TRBJ1-1; no definite D call. The CDR3 has 15 amino acids. Trimming removed 6 bases from V and 3 bases from J, with 17 bases in between. CDR3 region: CASSPGFGVDTEAFF. In DNA form, the CDR3 reads TGTGCCAGCAGCCCGGGTTTTGGGGTGGACACTGAAGCTTTCTTT.

Of note for this clonotype: A much larger clone differs from this one at a single base, so this may be a read error. This chain's CDR3 is CASSESGTENSYEQYF. The CDR3 nucleotides are TGTGCCAGCAGTGAATCCGGGACGGAGAACTCCTACGAGCAGTACTTC. V usage is TRBV25-1 and J usage is TRBJ2-7, with D possibly being TRBD1 or TRBD2 (5 bases each). The length of the CDR3 is 16 residues. The germline V and J ends were trimmed by 1 base and 0 bases, with 13 bases remaining between them. Per germline, CDR1 MGHDK and CDR2 SYGVNS.

Many counts were recorded for this clonotype. The chain links TRBV20-1 to TRBJ2-3, with 8 bases aligning to TRBD2. Trimming cost V 2 bases and J 6 bases; bases outside gene matches: 7. Germline V lookup: CDR1 DFQATT, CDR2 SNEGSKA (reference sequence). This CDR3 is 14 amino acids long. The CDR3: CSARSERELDTQYF. The CDR3 region has the DNA TGCAGTGCTAGATCCGAGCGGGAGTTGGATACGCAGTATTTT.

This clonotype was found many times. The V and J genes are TRBV13 and TRBJ2-3; maybe TRBD1 (5 bases). Trimming took 5 bases from V and 6 from J, leaving 12 bases between them. CDR1 is PRHDT and CDR2 is FYEKMQ in the germline V gene (reference sequence). The CDR3 sequence is 13 residues long. The CDR3 sequence: CASSPPAGDTQYF. The DNA of the CDR3 is TGTGCCAGCAGCCCTCCAGCAGGGGATACGCAGTATTTT.